These 17 T cell receptor beta chains came from one sample sequenced in a study of shared clonotypes between healthy human individuals. Measured with immunoSEQ multiplex PCR; TCRdb has only the in-frame clones, and not every one. The data show 400,000 to 500,000 clones, with around 78% seen just once and 13% held by the top ten. Sequences were obtained from PBMCs. These receptor sequences come from a middle-aged woman in good health. Some clones in this sample may be carry-over from other donors' samples.

The V gene is TRBV28, the J gene TRBJ1-5, with TRBD1 as a possible D gene (6 bases). The germline CDR1 and CDR2 sequences are MDHEN and SYDVKM. Trimming removed 7 bases from V and 3 bases from J, with 10 bases in between. The CDR3 runs 13 residues. CDR3 protein: CASKTGNNQPQHF. CDR3 in DNA: TGTGCCAGCAAAACAGGGAACAATCAGCCCCAGCATTTT.

This clone was found a few times. The rearrangement uses TRBV29-1 and TRBJ2-7; D assignment may be TRBD1 or TRBD2 (5 bases each). The length of the CDR3 is 13 residues. CDR1 and CDR2 from the germline V gene are SQVTM and ANQGSEA. Between the trimmed V and J ends, which lost 6 bases and 3 bases, there was a span of 15 bases. The CDR3 spells CSVGTDPYYEQYF. The CDR3 bases are TGCAGCGTAGGGACCGATCCGTACTACGAGCAGTACTTC.

For this clone: Only one base separates this from a far larger clonotype, so it likely reflects a read error. At the DNA level, this CDR3 is encoded by other sequences in the same sample as well. The V gene is TRBV2, the J gene TRBJ2-6; no clear D. CDR3 length equals 15 residues. Trimming took 6 bases from V and 7 from J, leaving 16 bases between them. Germline assignment: CDR1 SNHLY and CDR2 FYNNEI. For the CDR3, the DNA is TGTGCCAGCAGCTACGGCCTAGGTGGAGCCAACGTCCTGACTTTC. It is translated as CASSYGLGGANVLTF.

The rearrangement links TRBV7-9 to TRBJ1-1, with 7 nucleotides matching TRBD1. J was trimmed by 2 bases and V by 5 bases; bases with no gene match: 11. The CDR3 is 16 residues long. The germline V gene has CDR1 SEHNR and CDR2 FQNEAQ (reference sequence). The DNA of the CDR3 is TGTGCCAGCAGCCCATTCACCGGGACAGATAACACTGAAGCTTTCTTT. Its translation: CASSPFTGTDNTEAFF.

The chain uses TRBV5-1 and TRBJ2-2; D is ambiguous. Germline values: CDR1 SGHRS, CDR2 YFSETQ. The V end was cut by 5 bases, the J end by 0 bases, with 8 bases between. This CDR3 comprises 14 residues. In DNA form, the CDR3 reads TGCGCCAGCAGGGAAGAACCGAACACCGGGGAGCTGTTTTTT. Translation gives CASREEPNTGELFF.

The rearrangement links TRBV7-3 to TRBJ2-3, with D perhaps TRBD2 (5 bases). CDR3 length: 14 residues. Between the trimmed V and J ends, which lost 1 base and 2 bases, there was a span of 7 bases. Germline loops: CDR1 SGHTA, CDR2 FQGTGA. In nucleotides, the CDR3 is TGTGCCAGCAGCTTAAGAGGGCTCACAGATACGCAGTATTTT. As protein: CASSLRGLTDTQYF. The full variable domain, its missing parts supplied by reference TRBV7-3 and TRBJ2-3, is GAGVSQTPSNKVTEKGKYVELRCDPISGHTALYWYRQSLGQGPEFLIYFQGTGAADDSGLPNDRFFAVRPEGSVSTLKIQRTERGDSAVYLCASSLRGLTDTQYFGPGTRLTVL.

As regards this clone: It may be a read error: a sequence one base away is much more abundant. This same CDR3 is encoded by further DNA sequences in the sample. The V gene is TRBV7-9, the J gene TRBJ2-3; D remains unclear. The CDR3 is 12 residues long. V lost 1 base, J lost 4 bases, and 3 bases lay in between. Germline CDR1 reads SEHNR; CDR2 reads FQNEAQ (reference sequence). The CDR3 region is CASSLGADTQYF. The DNA for the CDR3 is TGTGCCAGCAGCTTAGGTGCAGATACGCAGTATTTT.

The chain recombines TRBV2 with TRBJ2-5; TRBD1 matches at 7 bases. The J call may be incorrect, as the DNA end agrees better with TRBJ2-7. This CDR3 is 14 amino acids long. Per germline, CDR1 SNHLY and CDR2 FYNNEI. CDR3 coding DNA: TGTGCCAGCAGAAGACAGGGAATCTCCTACGAGCAGTACTTC. Translating gives CASRRQGISYEQYF.

The chain uses TRBV27 and TRBJ2-4; D possibly corresponds to TRBD2 (5 bases). Germline CDR1 is MNHEY and CDR2 is SMNVEV (reference sequence). This CDR3 comprises 17 residues. V lost 4 bases, J lost 0 bases, and 16 bases lay in between. The DNA of the CDR3 is TGTGCCAGCAGTTCAGGAAGCGGATACTTAGCCAAAAACATTCAGTACTTC. Translation: CASSSGSGYLAKNIQYF.

The chain uses TRBV5-1 and TRBJ2-5; D might be TRBD2 (5 bases). Germline V gene data show CDR1 as SGHRS and CDR2 as YFSETQ. The V end lost 7 bases, the J end lost 3 bases, and 19 bases lay between the germline ends. This CDR3 comprises 15 residues. The CDR3 region has the DNA TGCGCCAGCTCGAGCTCCGGGATCGCAGAAGAGACCCAGTACTTC. Amino acids: CASSSSGIAEETQYF.

This chain links TRBV2 with TRBJ2-1, with 13 bases aligning to TRBD2. Germline V gives CDR1 SNHLY, CDR2 FYNNEI. This CDR3 contains 16 residues. V shed 6 bases, J shed 9 bases, and the junction held 11 bases outside the gene matches. The chain's CDR3 is CASRSTSGRAWIEQFF. In nucleotides, the CDR3 is TGTGCCAGCAGGTCTACTAGCGGGAGGGCCTGGATTGAGCAGTTCTTC.

The rearrangement joins TRBV7-3 to TRBJ2-1; TRBD1 matches 9 bases. Germline-derived CDR1 and CDR2 are SGHTA and FQGTGA. The J segment lost 15 bases and the V segment lost 1 base, leaving 7 bases of the junction unmatched. The CDR3 runs to 13 residues. CDR3 in DNA: TGTGCCAGCAGCTTAATGCGGGACAGGGAGGTGTTCTTC. This gives the protein CASSLMRDREVFF. The full variable domain, completed using reference TRBV7-3 and TRBJ2-1, is GAGVSQTPSNKVTEKGKYVELRCDPISGHTALYWYRQSLGQGPEFLIYFQGTGAADDSGLPNDRFFAVRPEGSVSTLKIQRTERGDSAVYLCASSLMRDREVFFGPGTRLTVL.

CDR3 nucleotides: TGTGCCAGCAGCCCATCCGGGACTAGCGTGTACTACGAGCAGTACTTC. As protein: CASSPSGTSVYYEQYF. This rearrangement joins TRBV11-2 to TRBJ2-7, with 10 positions matching TRBD2. V lost 5 bases to trimming and J lost 3 bases; unmatched junction nucleotides: 10. The germline V gene has CDR1 SGHAT and CDR2 FQNNGV. CDR3 length: 16 amino acids.

The rearrangement joins TRBV28 to TRBJ2-1; D remains unclear. Trimming cost V 5 bases and J 5 bases, with 4 bases left between them. The germline V gene has CDR1 MDHEN and CDR2 SYDVKM. This CDR3 comprises 11 residues. Written as DNA, the CDR3 is TGTGCCAGCAGTGCGGACAATGAGCAGTTCTTC. As protein: CASSADNEQFF.

The rearrangement uses TRBV4-1 and TRBJ1-2, with a possible D match to TRBD1 (5 bases). Germline CDR1 MGHRA, CDR2 YSYEKL. The CDR3 totals 14 residues. The V and J ends lost 0 bases and 2 bases respectively, with 7 bases between them. The CDR3 DNA sequence: TGCGCCAGCAGCCAAGAGACAGTAAACTATGGCTACACCTTC. It specifies CASSQETVNYGYTF.

The rearrangement joins TRBV5-8 to TRBJ2-2; tentative D call: TRBD1 (6 bases). Trimming removed 1 base at V and 6 bases at J, with 16 bases between. The CDR3 is 16 residues long. Looked up from germline, CDR1 is SGHTS and CDR2 is YDEGEE. The CDR3 coding sequence is TGTGCCAGCAGCTTGTGGGCAGGGGTATCTTCCGGGGAGCTGTTTTTT. Translated, it gives CASSLWAGVSSGELFF.

The chain links TRBV7-8 to TRBJ2-7, with no clear D. Trimming cost V 1 base and J 5 bases, with 9 bases left between them. The CDR3 totals 13 residues. CDR1 is SGHVS, CDR2 FQNEAQ, per germline. The CDR3 here is CASSLGVVNEQYF. The CDR3 region has the DNA TGTGCCAGCAGCTTAGGTGTCGTGAACGAGCAGTACTTC.